These 22 T cell receptor beta chains were sequenced from one sample in a study of blood T cell repertoires in COVID-19. Measured with immunoSEQ multiplex PCR; TCRdb has only the in-frame clones, and not every one. This sample has 80,000 to 100,000 clones, with almost 90% found just once. Sequenced input: peripheral blood. These receptors all come from a middle-aged man with COVID-19, enrolled during active disease.

A few counts support this clone. The CDR3 region is CASSPRTGGDGYTF. The CDR3 nucleotides read TGTGCCAGCTCACCACGGACAGGGGGCGATGGCTACACCTTC. The chain uses TRBV18 and TRBJ1-2; the match to TRBD1 covers 11 bases. The CDR3 has 14 residues. The germline V gene has CDR1 KGHSH and CDR2 LQKENI. V shed 1 base, J shed 6 bases, and the junction held 1 base outside the gene matches.

The V call is TRBV10-3, the J call TRBJ2-5; D perhaps matches TRBD2 (6 bases). Trimming cost V 4 bases and J 2 bases, with 14 bases left between them. Germline V lookup: CDR1 ENHRY, CDR2 SYGVKD. CDR3 length: 15 residues. CDR3 sequence: CAISATRGGQETQYF. In DNA form, the CDR3 reads TGTGCCATCAGTGCGACTAGAGGAGGGCAAGAGACCCAGTACTTC.

The chain recombines TRBV3-1 (or the pseudogene TRBV3-2) with TRBJ2-7; 8 bases line up with TRBD2. This CDR3 region has 15 residues. V lost 1 base to trimming and J lost 1 base; unmatched junction nucleotides: 3. CDR1 and CDR2 from the germline V gene are LGHDT and YNNKEL (reference sequence). CDR3 coding DNA: TGTGCCAGCAGCCAAGCCAGCGGGGGATCCTACGAGCAGTACTTC. It is translated as CASSQASGGSYEQYF.

V usage is TRBV7-2 and J usage is TRBJ2-7, with D perhaps TRBD1 (6 bases). Germline CDR1 SGHTA, CDR2 FQGNSA. The V gene lost 2 bases and the J gene lost 3 bases, with 8 bases spanning the gap. There are 13 residues in the CDR3. CDR3 DNA: TGTGCCAGCAGCTTAAGGGACAACTACGAGCAGTACTTC. Its translation: CASSLRDNYEQYF.

The V gene is TRBV15, the J gene TRBJ1-5; TRBD1 matches 7 bases. The CDR3 spans 15 residues. The ends lost 3 bases at V and 5 bases at J; junction bases unmatched: 7. Germline CDR1 is LNHNV and CDR2 is YYDKDF (reference sequence). CDR3 region: CATSRSGQNDQPQHF. The CDR3 coding sequence is TGTGCCACCAGCAGGTCGGGACAGAACGATCAGCCCCAGCATTTT.

V and J are TRBV6-2 or TRBV6-3 and TRBJ2-5, with a possible D match to TRBD2 (6 bases). There are 14 residues in the CDR3. Trimming cost V 2 bases and J 3 bases, with 10 bases left between them. The germline V gene encodes CDR1 MNHEY and CDR2 SVGEGT. CDR3 sequence reads: CASSYGGLEETQYF. The CDR3 region has the DNA TGTGCCAGCAGTTACGGGGGACTTGAAGAGACCCAGTACTTC.

This clone has only a few counts. The chain employs TRBV20-1 and TRBJ1-2, with unresolved D. Trimming shortened V by 1 base and J by 8 bases, and 5 bases separated the two germline ends. The CDR3 extends over 10 amino acids. Germline CDR1 and CDR2: DFQATT and SNEGSKA (reference sequence). The CDR3 DNA reads TGCAGTGCTAGAGGTGGCGGCTACACCTTC. This sequence encodes CSARGGGYTF.

The V and J genes are TRBV19 and TRBJ1-6, with a possible D match to TRBD1 (6 bases). CDR3 length equals 15 residues. Per germline, CDR1 LNHDA and CDR2 SQIVND (reference sequence). V lost 8 bases and J lost 5, with 16 bases in between. The CDR3 region is CASCLSGHHNSPLHF. The CDR3 DNA reads TGTGCCAGTTGCCTTTCGGGACACCATAATTCACCCCTCCACTTT.

The chain joins TRBV9 to TRBJ1-6, with 9 positions matching TRBD1. Germline CDR1 and CDR2: SGDLS and YYNGEE. The CDR3 is made up of 15 amino acids. Trimming took 3 bases from V and 6 from J; bases not matched to a gene: 4. CDR3 amino acids: CASSEDRGGNSPLHF. The CDR3 nucleotides read TGTGCCAGCAGCGAGGACAGGGGTGGTAATTCACCCCTCCACTTT.

In DNA form, the CDR3 reads TGTGCCAGCAGTTTAGGGCAGGGAGGCTATGGCTACACCTTC. Its protein product is CASSLGQGGYGYTF. The chain has TRBV27 and TRBJ1-2; TRBD1 might be the D (5 bases). The germline gives CDR1 MNHEY, CDR2 SMNVEV (reference sequence). Trimming left V 2 bases short and J 4 bases short, with 11 bases between. The CDR3 extends over 14 amino acids.

V is TRBV3-1 (or the pseudogene TRBV3-2) and J is TRBJ1-2, with D possibly TRBD1 on 5 matching bases. CDR1 and CDR2 (germline): LGHDT, YNNKEL (reference sequence). The CDR3 totals 12 residues. V was clipped by 3 bases and J by 6 bases, with 8 bases between them. CDR3 bases: TGTGCCAGCAGCCATAGGGGTAATGGCTACACCTTC. Protein product: CASSHRGNGYTF.

The chain is built from TRBV7-9 and TRBJ1-3, with TRBD1 matching over 10 bases. J gave up 4 bases and V 5 bases, and 8 bases lay outside the gene matches. The CDR3 is 16 residues long. From germline, CDR1 is SEHNR and CDR2 FQNEAQ (reference sequence). Here the CDR3 DNA reads TGTGCCAGCAGCCGACAGGGGGCGAATATCGGAAACACCATATATTTT. Translated, it gives CASSRQGANIGNTIYF.

The chain joins TRBV19 to TRBJ1-5, with a weak D call TRBD1 (5 bases). The CDR3 is 17 amino acids. Germline V CDR1 and CDR2: LNHDA, SQIVND (reference sequence). The V end lost 5 bases, the J end lost 0 bases, and 17 bases lay between the germline ends. CDR3 region: CASSLSPTVYSNQPQHF. The CDR3 DNA reads TGTGCCAGTAGTTTATCCCCGACAGTTTATAGCAATCAGCCCCAGCATTTT.

This sequence joins TRBV10-2 and TRBJ1-4; 8 nucleotides align to TRBD1. The V segment lost 4 bases and the J segment 11 bases; nucleotides outside the gene matches: 21. In germline, CDR1 is WSHSY, CDR2 SAAADI. The CDR3 spans 18 residues. Here the CDR3 DNA reads TGCGCCAGCAGTGCCCCCCCAGGGGGCGGTGCCCCCTCTGGGAAACTGTTTTTT. Its protein product is CASSAPPGGGAPSGKLFF.

This clone was picked up one time. CDR3 DNA: TGTGCCAGCAGCTTAGGCCCAGGAATTACCGACGAGCAGTACTTC. Protein product: CASSLGPGITDEQYF. This chain joins TRBV7-2 and TRBJ2-7; D is undetermined. The V gene lost 1 base and the J gene lost 5 bases, with 15 bases spanning the gap. This CDR3 contains 15 residues. Germline-derived CDR1 and CDR2 are SGHTA and FQGNSA.

This rearrangement joins TRBV29-1 to TRBJ2-1, with D perhaps matching TRBD1 (6 bases). The CDR3 extends over 14 amino acids. Germline lookup yields CDR1 SQVTM and CDR2 ANQGSEA. V gave up 2 bases and J gave up 5 bases, with 13 bases separating them. CDR3 region: CSVESQGSHNEQFF. For the CDR3, the DNA is TGCAGCGTTGAATCTCAGGGGTCACACAATGAGCAGTTCTTC.

This clone appeared a single time. The chain carries TRBV2 and TRBJ2-2; D not resolved. This CDR3 is built from 13 residues. In germline, CDR1 is SNHLY, CDR2 FYNNEI. With 6 bases removed from V and 5 bases from J, the gap between germline ends came to 10 bases. CDR3 DNA: TGTGCCAGCAGGTGGTCCGGGACCGGGGAGCTGTTTTTT. Encoded protein: CASRWSGTGELFF.

J is TRBJ1-3 and V is TRBV6-1, with TRBD1 matching 9 bases. CDR3 length equals 15 residues. The junction had 1 base not matched to a gene; V was cut back by 2 bases and J by 2 bases. CDR1 and CDR2 from the germline V gene are MNHNS and SASEGT. The CDR3 loop reads CASSERTGAGNTIYF. The CDR3 nucleotides read TGTGCCAGCAGTGAACGGACAGGGGCTGGAAACACCATATATTTT.

This chain connects TRBV18 to TRBJ2-3; TRBD2 agrees at 9 bases. The CDR3 spans 17 residues. Germline CDR1 KGHSH, CDR2 LQKENI. V lost 3 bases and J lost 0; bases outside the gene matches: 7. DNA of the CDR3: TGTGCCAGCTCACCCCCGATGCGGGGGGGGAGCACAGATACGCAGTATTTT. Protein product: CASSPPMRGGSTDTQYF.

The rearrangement joins TRBV28 to TRBJ2-7; 9 bases fit TRBD1. V lost 6 bases and J lost 3; bases outside the gene matches: 3. This CDR3 region has 13 residues. Germline V gives CDR1 MDHEN, CDR2 SYDVKM. The CDR3 region has the DNA TGTGCCAGCAGGGGACAGGGACTCTACGAGCAGTACTTC. It encodes CASRGQGLYEQYF.

This chain uses TRBV6-2 or TRBV6-3 with TRBJ2-2, with D perhaps TRBD1 (6 bases). V was cut by 4 bases and J by 2 bases, with 14 bases left in between. This CDR3 is 16 amino acids long. The germline gives CDR1 MNHEY, CDR2 SVGEGT. CDR3 sequence reads: CASSFSGVQNTGELFF. In DNA form, the CDR3 reads TGTGCCAGCAGTTTTTCAGGGGTCCAAAACACCGGGGAGCTGTTTTTT.

This clone appeared once. The genes are TRBV11-2 and TRBJ1-1; TRBD1 aligns across 7 bases. The CDR3 extends over 16 amino acids. The germline CDR1 and CDR2 sequences are SGHAT and FQNNGV. V gave up 5 bases and J gave up 0 bases; unmatched junction bases: 9. In DNA, the CDR3 is TGTGCCAGCAGCCCAGGGCGAGGGGGCATGAACACTGAAGCTTTCTTT. Translation gives CASSPGRGGMNTEAFF.